Shown below are 30 T cell receptor beta chains from a single sample sequenced in a study of T cells in Graves' hyperthyroidism and ophthalmopathy. The source material, RNA transcripts, was used to amplify TCR beta CDR3 regions. First-round RT-PCR with HTBI primers amplified the TCR CDR3 region. TCRdb used MiXCR to reprocess the multiplex PCR reads, holding one entry per CDR3 protein. The profile shows 610,000 or so distinct CDR3 sequences, 35% to 55% of them singletons. Sequenced: peripheral blood or thyroid tissue (not recorded which). Receptors were obtained from a woman younger than 30 with Graves' hyperthyroidism.

This sequence joins TRBV25-1 and TRBJ2-3; TRBD2 agrees at 8 bases. This CDR3 region has 12 residues. Germline assignment: CDR1 MGHDK and CDR2 SYGVNS. J lost 14 bases, V lost 3 bases, and 7 bases had no gene match. CDR3 in amino acids: CASSDPGTRRYF. For the CDR3, the DNA is TGTGCCAGCAGTGACCCCGGGACTAGGCGGTATTTT. The full variable domain, completed using reference TRBV25-1 and TRBJ2-3, is EADIYQTPRYLVIGTGKKITLECSQTMGHDKMYWYQQDPGMELHLIHYSYGVNSTEKGDLSSESTVSRIRTEHFPLTLESARPSHTSQYLCASSDPGTRRYFGPGTRLTVL.

This clonotype was observed a single time. An end of the junction does not agree with germline; a read error may underlie this. This rearrangement joins TRBV10-3 to TRBJ1-1; 7 nucleotides agree with TRBD1. The CDR3 sequence is 15 residues long. Germline CDR1 and CDR2: ENHRY and SYGVKD. CDR3 coding DNA: TGTGCCATCAGTGAGTCGGAAATAGGGGGCACTGAAGCTCTCTTT. Translating it yields CAISESEIGGTEALF.

The chain is built from TRBV27 and TRBJ1-2, with 7 bases matching TRBD1. V dropped 1 base and J dropped 6; count of bases not matched to a gene: 11. Per the germline V gene, CDR1 is MNHEY and CDR2 is SMNVEV (reference sequence). The CDR3 has 16 residues. The DNA of the CDR3 is TGTGCCAGCAGTTTATTTGCAGGGGGGGCCTTGAATGGCTACACCTTC. It translates to CASSLFAGGALNGYTF.

This sequence joins TRBV15 and TRBJ1-5; no clear D gene. Germline values: CDR1 LNHNV, CDR2 YYDKDF (reference sequence). Trimming removed 5 bases from V and 11 bases from J, with 25 bases in between. CDR3 length equals 16 residues. Here the CDR3 DNA reads TGTGCCACCAGCGAAGGAGCAGCTAGCGGCACAGAGACCCAGCATTTT. It specifies CATSEGAASGTETQHF.

Many counts were recorded for this clonotype. This chain links TRBV12-5 with TRBJ2-5, with D perhaps TRBD2 (5 bases). The CDR3 covers 13 residues. Trimming cost V 5 bases and J 4 bases, with 11 bases left between them. Germline V lookup: CDR1 LGHNT, CDR2 FRNRAP. The CDR3 DNA reads TGTGCTAGTGGTCCGGAGGCCAGAGAGACCCAGTACTTC. Amino acid sequence: CASGPEARETQYF. Full variable domain (remainder filled in from reference TRBV12-5 and TRBJ2-5): DARVTQTPRHKVTEMGQEVTMRCQPILGHNTVFWYRQTMMQGLELLAYFRNRAPLDDSGMPKDRFSAEMPDATLATLKIQPSEPRDSAVYFCASGPEARETQYFGPGTRLLVL.

The table lists this clonotype with many counts. V is TRBV9 and J is TRBJ1-6, with unresolved D. The CDR3 has 14 residues. Trimming cost V 2 bases and J 13 bases, with 16 bases left between them. Germline lookup yields CDR1 SGDLS and CDR2 YYNGEE. The CDR3 loop is CASSVGPDPPPLHF. The CDR3 nucleotides are TGTGCCAGCAGCGTTGGGCCGGATCCCCCCCCCCTCCACTTT.

The rearrangement joins TRBV2 to TRBJ2-7, with 7 bases fitting TRBD2. The CDR3 sequence is 16 residues long. J was trimmed by 4 bases and V by 6 bases; bases with no gene match: 15. CDR1 and CDR2 from the germline V gene are SNHLY and FYNNEI. In DNA form, the CDR3 reads TGTGCCAGCAGCCAAGGCGGGAGTGGTTTCGAGTACGAGCAGTACTTC. It specifies CASSQGGSGFEYEQYF.

J is TRBJ1-6 and V is TRBV20-1; a weak D match, TRBD1 (6 bases). Trimming stripped 5 bases from V and 3 bases from J, with 14 bases between. The CDR3 spans 15 residues. Germline CDR1 and CDR2: DFQATT and SNEGSKA (reference sequence). The CDR3 DNA reads as TGCAGTGCTCCTTGGACAGCTAACTATAATTCACCCCTCCACTTT. Protein: CSAPWTANYNSPLHF.

This rearrangement joins TRBV7-9 to TRBJ1-1; D may be TRBD1 (5 bases). Per germline, CDR1 SEHNR and CDR2 FQNEAQ (reference sequence). The CDR3 totals 13 residues. The V and J ends lost 3 bases and 11 bases respectively, with 16 bases between them. The chain's CDR3 is CASSLDGGIPAFF. DNA of the CDR3: TGTGCCAGCAGCTTGGACGGGGGGATACCGGCTTTCTTT.

This clonotype was counted at least ten times. The V call is TRBV20-1, the J call TRBJ2-5; 7 bases fit TRBD2. With 3 bases clipped from V and 5 bases from J, the junction kept 12 bases outside the gene matches. From germline, CDR1 is DFQATT and CDR2 SNEGSKA (reference sequence). The CDR3 is 15 amino acids. CDR3 region: CSARSGGSVWETQYF. CDR3 coding DNA: TGCAGTGCTAGGAGCGGCGGGAGCGTCTGGGAGACCCAGTACTTC.

This clonotype occurred many times. The chain has TRBV29-1 and TRBJ2-7; 9 bases are shared with TRBD1. CDR3 length: 15 amino acids. The V segment lost 6 bases and the J segment 3 bases; nucleotides outside the gene matches: 12. CDR1 is SQVTM, CDR2 ANQGSEA, per germline. The CDR3 spells CSVTNRDRASYEQYF. CDR3 nucleotide sequence: TGCAGCGTGACAAACCGGGACAGGGCTAGCTACGAGCAGTACTTC.

At least ten counts were recorded for this clonotype. The chain uses TRBV4-1 and TRBJ2-7; unclear D gene. Germline CDR1 and CDR2: MGHRA and YSYEKL. The CDR3 has 14 residues. Trimming left V 4 bases short and J 3 bases short, with 13 bases between. The CDR3 loop is CASSPSVQVYEQYF. As DNA, the CDR3 is TGCGCCAGCAGCCCTTCGGTCCAAGTCTACGAGCAGTACTTC.

Turning to this clonotype: A much larger clone sits a single nucleotide away, making a read error possible. The chain recombines TRBV5-6 with TRBJ2-7; possibly TRBD1 for D (6 bases). Germline V gene sequence: CDR1 SGHDT, CDR2 YYEEEE. The CDR3 spans 14 residues. The CDR3 reads CASSLGQDPYEQDF. For the CDR3, the DNA is TGTGCCAGCAGCTTGGGACAGGATCCCTACGAGCAGGACTTC.

J is TRBJ1-4 and V is TRBV7-3, with unresolved D. V lost 0 bases, J lost 4 bases, and 15 bases lay in between. Looked up from germline, CDR1 is SGHTA and CDR2 is FQGTGA. The CDR3 extends over 17 amino acids. CDR3 sequence reads: CASSLTGIRDGNEKLFF. Here the CDR3 DNA reads TGTGCCAGCAGCTTAACCGGGATAAGGGATGGTAATGAAAAACTGTTTTTT.

This clonotype was found a few times. The chain couples TRBV20-1 to TRBJ2-7; TRBD2 might be the D (6 bases). The V end was cut by 7 bases, the J end by 9 bases, with 22 bases between. CDR1 DFQATT and CDR2 SNEGSKA come from the germline V gene (reference sequence). CDR3 length equals 13 residues. The DNA of the CDR3 is TGCAGTGTAGTTGCAGGGAGGTCAGATACGCAGTACTTC. It specifies CSVVAGRSDTQYF.

This chain links TRBV3-1 with TRBJ1-1; TRBD1 matches 7 bases. V gave up 0 bases and J gave up 6 bases; unmatched junction bases: 13. Germline CDR1 and CDR2: LGHDT and YNNKEL (reference sequence). CDR3 length: 17 residues. The CDR3 is CASSQEGFGPGGSEAFF. CDR3 bases: TGTGCCAGCAGCCAAGAAGGCTTTGGCCCAGGGGGATCTGAAGCTTTCTTT.

This chain joins TRBV11-1 and TRBJ2-5, with D possibly TRBD2 on 6 matching bases. Germline V gene lookup returns CDR1 SGHAT and CDR2 FQDESV (reference sequence). This CDR3 comprises 14 residues. The V and J ends lost 1 base and 4 bases respectively, with 10 bases between them. The CDR3 DNA reads TGTGCCAGCAGCTTAGGGCGGGATGGAGAGACCCAGTACTTC. This translates into CASSLGRDGETQYF. Drawing the rest from reference TRBV11-1 and TRBJ2-5, the complete variable domain is EAEVAQSPRYKITEKSQAVAFWCDPISGHATLYWYRQILGQGPELLVQFQDESVVDDSQLPKDRFSAERLKGVDSTLKIQPAELGDSAMYLCASSLGRDGETQYFGPGTRLLVL.

The chain carries TRBV7-6 and TRBJ2-7; maybe TRBD2 (6 bases). The tail of the sequence fits TRBJ2-1 better, so the J call may be wrong. The CDR3 extends over 14 amino acids. Germline CDR1 SGHVS, CDR2 FNYEAQ. For the CDR3, the DNA is TGTGCCAGCAGCGACGGGACTCCGGAAAATGAGCAGTTCTTC. This codes for CASSDGTPENEQFF.

In this sample, this clonotype turned up many times. The CDR3 nucleotides are TGTGCCAGCAGCCGGGACAGGGGGCCCGGGGAGCTGTTTTTT. It specifies CASSRDRGPGELFF. The chain is built from TRBV12-3 or TRBV12-4 and TRBJ2-2; 12 bases match TRBD1. The CDR3 is 14 amino acids. J lost 6 bases, V lost 6 bases, and 2 bases had no gene match.

This clonotype was seen more than once but under ten times. This rearrangement joins TRBV27 to TRBJ1-1, with unresolved D. CDR1 and CDR2 (germline): MNHEY, SMNVEV (reference sequence). The V end lost 5 bases, the J end lost 3 bases, and 25 bases lay between the germline ends. The CDR3 runs 18 residues. CDR3 nucleotides: TGTGCCAGCAGTCCTAGGGAGGCGATCTATTCCTGGGACACTGAAGCTTTCTTT. Its protein product is CASSPREAIYSWDTEAFF.

This clonotype was counted ten times or more. The V and J genes are TRBV15 and TRBJ1-5, with D uncertain. V was pared by 0 bases and J by 7 bases, with 13 bases between. CDR3 length equals 15 residues. Per germline, CDR1 LNHNV and CDR2 YYDKDF (reference sequence). CDR3 coding DNA: TGTGCCACCAGCAGAGATCGAATGGGTTTACAGCCCCAGCATTTT. Amino acids: CATSRDRMGLQPQHF. Full variable domain (outside the CDR3, taken from reference TRBV15 and TRBJ1-5): DAMVIQNPRYQVTQFGKPVTLSCSQTLNHNVMYWYQQKSSQAPKLLFHYYDKDFNNEADTPDNFQSRRPNTSFCFLDIRSPGLGDTAMYLCATSRDRMGLQPQHFGDGTRLSIL.

The V call is TRBV20-1, the J call TRBJ2-5; maybe TRBD1 (5 bases). Trimming shortened V by 8 bases and J by 1 base, and 11 bases separated the two germline ends. Germline values: CDR1 DFQATT, CDR2 SNEGSKA (reference sequence). The CDR3 contains 12 residues. Written as DNA, the CDR3 is TGCAGTTTACGCAGGGCCCAAGAGACCCAGTACTTC. Translation: CSLRRAQETQYF.

This clonotype was seen at least ten times. As DNA, the CDR3 is TGCAGCGTTGATCGAGCGGGAGGTTACGAGCAGTACTTC. This translates into CSVDRAGGYEQYF. The V and J genes are TRBV29-1 and TRBJ2-7; TRBD2 aligns across 9 bases. V trimming: 3 bases; J trimming: 4 bases; junction bases outside the gene matches: 4. The CDR3 has 13 amino acids. Germline V gives CDR1 SQVTM, CDR2 ANQGSEA.

There are many counts of this clonotype. The genes are TRBV4-3 and TRBJ2-7, with D perhaps TRBD1 (6 bases). The germline V gene encodes CDR1 LGHNA and CDR2 YSLEER. CDR3 length equals 15 residues. Trimming left V 0 bases short and J 3 bases short, with 12 bases between. The CDR3 here is CASSQDQTGSYEQYF. The CDR3 nucleotides are TGCGCCAGCAGCCAAGACCAAACAGGGAGCTACGAGCAGTACTTC.

The chain has TRBV5-6 and TRBJ2-7; tentative D call: TRBD2 (5 bases). The V gene lost 6 bases and the J gene lost 0 bases, with 19 bases spanning the gap. The CDR3 has 16 residues. Germline lookup yields CDR1 SGHDT and CDR2 YYEEEE. DNA of the CDR3: TGTGCCAGCACCCCGGGGTGGCGGCAAAGCTCCTACGAGCAGTACTTC. This gives the protein CASTPGWRQSSYEQYF.

This clonotype was found many times. The CDR3 loop is CASSFRQGSLYGYTF. The CDR3 DNA is TGTGCCAGCAGTTTCCGACAGGGCTCACTCTATGGCTACACCTTC. V gene TRBV6-5 combines with J gene TRBJ1-2; 7 bases fit TRBD1. The J segment lost 4 bases and the V segment lost 4 bases, leaving 9 bases of the junction unmatched. CDR1 and CDR2 (germline): MNHEY, SVGAGI. The CDR3 sequence is 15 residues long.

In regard to this clonotype: Relative to the germline gene, one junction end is altered; a read error may explain this. The chain recombines TRBV10-3 with TRBJ1-1, with D possibly being TRBD1 (5 bases). Germline V gene lookup returns CDR1 ENHRY and CDR2 SYGVKD. The CDR3 extends over 16 amino acids. The CDR3 sequence is CATSESNNRPNTEAFF. CDR3 in DNA: TGTGCCACCAGTGAGTCTAATAACAGGCCGAACACTGAAGCTTTCTTT.

Points on this clonotype: No conserved phenylalanine or tryptophan is present at the end of the CDR3, so a read error is the likely explanation. Because the CDR3's place on the DNA is in doubt, the DNA is left out and the CDR3 is given as listed by TCRdb. The chain has TRBV15 and TRBJ1-6; the DNA was not compared with TRBD1, the D call given in the table. The germline V gene has CDR1 LNHNV and CDR2 YYDKDF (reference sequence). 8 amino acids form the CDR3, both terminal residues included. CDR3 protein: CATSNRAT.

The V call is TRBV29-1, the J call TRBJ2-7, with 8 bases that match TRBD1. J gave up 4 bases and V 7 bases, and 6 bases lay outside the gene matches. The germline gives CDR1 SQVTM, CDR2 ANQGSEA. This CDR3 has 12 residues. The CDR3 DNA follows: TGCAGCGCGGCCGACAGGGGTTACGAGCAGTACTTC. It is translated as CSAADRGYEQYF.

For this clonotype: One junction end does not reproduce the germline sequence, and a read error may be involved. This chain joins TRBV29-1 and TRBJ2-2; D may be TRBD2 (5 bases). Germline CDR1 is SQVTM and CDR2 is ANQGSEA. This CDR3 region has 12 residues. CDR3 residues: CSVVPNTGELYF. The DNA for the CDR3 is TGCAGCGTTGTGCCGAACACCGGGGAGCTGTACTTC.